The rows below give T cell receptor beta chains drawn from one sample of a study of blood T cell repertoires in COVID-19. Method: immunoSEQ multiplex PCR; TCRdb's copy keeps in-frame clones and lacks some. This sample has about 150,000 clones, with approximately 84% found just once. Sequencing was carried out using PBMCs or T cells enriched from blood (not recorded which). These receptor sequences come from a woman aged 45-65 years with acute COVID-19. The CDR3 runs from the conserved cysteine through the conserved F or W. The order of the fields is D gene, V gene, CDR3 protein. A D gene is named only where the DNA matches it firmly.

>-|TRBV7-9
CASSLDADTEAFF
>-|TRBV3-1/TRBV3-2
CASSLNPTGNQPQHF
>TRBD2|TRBV2
CASSEVAGLCEQYF
>TRBD1|TRBV6-2/TRBV6-3
CASSRDRDTEAFF
>-|TRBV4-1
CASSQEPPVTVNVGQPQHF
>TRBD1|TRBV7-3
CASSLTGGPSSGNTIYF
>TRBD2|TRBV5-1
CATAVGGEKTQYF
>TRBD2|TRBV7-2
CASSDSGNYEQYF
>-|TRBV7-9
CASSLGGGPYGYTF
>TRBD1|TRBV5-6
CASSFTPGQSSYEQYF
>TRBD2|TRBV2
CASSESPSGSPPYEQYF
>-|TRBV7-2
CASSLVGTGTLYEQYF
>-|TRBV4-2
CASSQAPKRRLGSSF
>TRBD1|TRBV5-6
CASSETGVTEAFF
>-|TRBV27
CASVAFPRQRSYEQYF
>TRBD2|TRBV9
CASSVSGISYNEQFF
>-|TRBV28
CAIHDRSLTEAFF
>TRBD1|TRBV4-1
CASSQGRTGPNYGYTF
>TRBD2|TRBV15
CATSRDRASGLRPYEQYF
>TRBD1|TRBV24-1
CATSDDRVAYNEQFF
>TRBD1|TRBV2
CASRDGTGQSNQPQHF
>TRBD1|TRBV5-1
CASSPTGGAYGYTF
>-|TRBV4-3
CASSQGEGAGELFF
>-|TRBV6-2/TRBV6-3
CASSRIRAVGYEQYF
>TRBD1|TRBV5-1
CASSLGQGASSPLHF
>TRBD2|TRBV7-2
CASSFPHSGTSGRPGELFF
>TRBD1|TRBV12-3/TRBV12-4
CASSLNRGKYTF
>TRBD1|TRBV5-6
CASSLGQGLDPLHF
>-|TRBV27
CASSRQYSNQPQHF
>TRBD1|TRBV9
CASSAGTGVSPLHF
>-|TRBV19
CASRKGGVFGNQPQHF
>-|TRBV19
CASSPGQYSNQPQHF
>TRBD2|TRBV4-1
CASSQVGLGQETQYF
>-|TRBV24-1
CATCGGSRGSNTGELFF
>TRBD1|TRBV27
CASSLAGQNQPQHF
>TRBD1|TRBV6-6
CASSSDRGVYGYTF
>TRBD1|TRBV4-2
CATPLTYGDRGPGELFF
>-|TRBV7-8
CASSRGPENYGYTF
>-|TRBV19
CASSNRRSSNQPQHF
>TRBD1|TRBV19
CASSQPTGSSTDTQYF
>TRBD2|TRBV30
CAWTSGRTDTQYF
>TRBD1|TRBV7-3
CASSSTGLTEAFF
>TRBD2|TRBV7-7
CASSGEASGQETQYF
>-|TRBV21-1
CASSKAWDRGLAGGPRYEQYF
>-|TRBV30
CAWSVLTAGSPLHF
>TRBD2|TRBV6-5
CASRVGEGEETQYF
>-|TRBV14
CASSQVYSYGYTF
>-|TRBV6-5
CASSYSGVTANYGYTF
>TRBD1|TRBV27
CASSIQGVASQPQHF